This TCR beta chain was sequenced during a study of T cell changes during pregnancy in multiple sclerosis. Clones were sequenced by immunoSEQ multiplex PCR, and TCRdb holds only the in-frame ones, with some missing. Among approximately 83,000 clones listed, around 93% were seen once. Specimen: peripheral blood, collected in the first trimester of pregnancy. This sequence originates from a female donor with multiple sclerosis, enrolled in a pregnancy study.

The chain's CDR3 is CASSLGDSPLEQYF. The CDR3 DNA sequence: TGCGCCAGCAGCTTGGGGGACAGTCCTCTTGAGCAGTACTTC. V and J are TRBV5-1 and TRBJ2-7, with TRBD1 matching over 7 bases. Germline-derived CDR1 and CDR2 are SGHRS and YFSETQ. The CDR3 loop spans 14 amino acids. The trim removed 0 bases at V and 7 bases at J, leaving 7 bases unmatched.